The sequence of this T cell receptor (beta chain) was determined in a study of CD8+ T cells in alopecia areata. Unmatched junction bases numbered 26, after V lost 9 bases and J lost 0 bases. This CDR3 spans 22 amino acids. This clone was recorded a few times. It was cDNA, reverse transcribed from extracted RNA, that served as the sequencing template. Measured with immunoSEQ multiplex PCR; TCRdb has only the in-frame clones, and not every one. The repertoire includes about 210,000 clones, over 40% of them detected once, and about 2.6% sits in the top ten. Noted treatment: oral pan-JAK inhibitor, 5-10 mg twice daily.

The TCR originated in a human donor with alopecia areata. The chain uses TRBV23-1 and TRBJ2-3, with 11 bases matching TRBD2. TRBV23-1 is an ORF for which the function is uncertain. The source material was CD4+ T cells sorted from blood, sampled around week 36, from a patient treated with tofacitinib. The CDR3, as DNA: TGCGCCAGGCCGGGCTGGGCCGGGTGGCTTACTAGCGGGAGAGGTAGCACAGATACGCAGTATTTT. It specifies CARPGWAGWLTSGRGSTDTQYF.